This T cell receptor (beta chain) emerged from a study of CXCR3-negative and CXCR3-positive naive CD8 T cells. The length of the CDR3 is 13 residues. The germline V gene has CDR1 SQVTM and CDR2 ANQGSEA. Overall study findings and caveats: Hydrophobicity of TRB CDR3s was greater in CXCR3-positive naive cells than in CXCR3-negative naive cells.

Libraries were UMI-labeled 5' RACE TRB cDNA. Following a re-call of the 5' RACE reads, TCRdb has one entry per CDR3 protein and lacks DNA. The record lists about 6,700 distinct CDR3 sequences, of which the ten most abundant hold 0.95% to 1.5%. This clonotype shows up as medium-sized by frequency. Its cognate antigen is unknown. The sequence was collected from a human donor in good health. Some clones in this sample may be carry-over from other donors' samples. The source material was naive CXCR3+ CD8+ T cells from blood. Subset indicated: CD45RO-CCR7+CD27+CD95- naive CD8+ T cells expressing CXCR3 (TNR3+). The chain employs TRBV29-1 and TRBJ2-7; TCRdb designates TRBD1, a call that cannot be tested without DNA. The CDR3 spells CSIRTGEEYEQYF.